This T cell receptor beta chain was sequenced in a study of blood T cell repertoires in COVID-19. Only a few counts were recorded for this clone. V was trimmed by 0 bases and J by 2 bases, leaving 14 bases between them. Germline V CDR1 and CDR2: SGHNT, YENEEA. The CDR3 has 17 amino acids. TCRdb's table, derived via immunoSEQ multiplex PCR, lists solely in-frame clones and lacks some. The profile covers about 360,000 clones, with approximately 86% appearing a single time and roughly 7.2% taken by the ten largest. The Seattle patients, enrolled during active infection, were followed longitudinally. The rearrangement links TRBV11-3 to TRBJ1-3; a weak D match, TRBD1 (6 bases). Source material: peripheral blood. The receptor was isolated from a woman aged 60 to 75 with COVID-19, enrolled during active disease. The CDR3 DNA reads TGTGCCAGCAGCTTAGACGAACAGGGAGTAGCTGGAAACACCATATATTTT. Amino acids: CASSLDEQGVAGNTIYF.